This is a list of T cell receptor beta chains from one sample in a study of cytomegalovirus exposure and HLA in healthy donors. Produced via immunoSEQ multiplex PCR; TCRdb's table is partial and in-frame only. The top ten hold about 4.5% of the sample, which has 97,000 or so clones, about 69% seen once. Sequencing used PBMCs. The receptors shown here come from a human donor in good health. Each CDR3 is given without its conserved first and last residue.

v_call: TRBV6-6
cdr3_length: 13
cdr3_aa: ASSQTPAGNEKLF

v_call: TRBV10-1
cdr3_length: 14
cdr3_aa: ASSGGLAGDLNEQF

v_call: TRBV4-1
cdr3_length: 15
cdr3_aa: ASSSRQGGTSAYGYT

v_call: TRBV18
cdr3_length: 12
cdr3_aa: ASSPGADGQPQH

v_call: TRBV7-9
cdr3_length: 12
cdr3_aa: ASSKGGGNQPQH

v_call: TRBV19
cdr3_length: 15
cdr3_aa: ASSIDRPGAGLDTQY

v_call: TRBV19
cdr3_length: 13
cdr3_aa: ASRYLAGDGYEQY

v_call: TRBV7-2
cdr3_length: 14
cdr3_aa: ASSFIPGLDTGELF

v_call: TRBV5-4
cdr3_length: 14
cdr3_aa: ASTTQGLPNTGELF

v_call: TRBV6-1
cdr3_length: 12
cdr3_aa: ASALRGSTDTQY

v_call: TRBV19
cdr3_length: 13
cdr3_aa: ASSIGSGSSYEQY

v_call: TRBV27
cdr3_length: 15
cdr3_aa: ASSLFGQKIMNTEAF

v_call: TRBV11-2
cdr3_length: 12
cdr3_aa: ASSFGSGTGELF

v_call: TRBV7-2
cdr3_length: 15
cdr3_aa: ASSLEARGLRLETQY

v_call: TRBV5-5
cdr3_length: 15
cdr3_aa: ASSSGQELLAKNIQY

v_call: TRBV11-2
cdr3_length: 12
cdr3_aa: ASSSTSGIHEQF

v_call: TRBV7-2
cdr3_length: 12
cdr3_aa: ASSPPTSVYEQY

v_call: TRBV6-5
cdr3_length: 13
cdr3_aa: ASSYVQGAPSPLH

v_call: TRBV27
cdr3_length: 15
cdr3_aa: ASSSHGLAGVEDTQY

v_call: TRBV19
cdr3_length: 13
cdr3_aa: ASSITGLSSNEQF

v_call: TRBV9
cdr3_length: 14
cdr3_aa: ASSPNPDRVNEKLF

v_call: TRBV25-1
cdr3_length: 13
cdr3_aa: ASSVRRTLGETQY

v_call: TRBV5-1
cdr3_length: 14
cdr3_aa: ASRGGQLRQNEKLF

v_call: TRBV5-6
cdr3_length: 12
cdr3_aa: ASSYQQGHQPQH

v_call: TRBV27
cdr3_length: 11
cdr3_aa: ASSLGGDQPQH

v_call: TRBV12-5
cdr3_length: 11
cdr3_aa: ASVPPTETEAF

v_call: TRBV25-1
cdr3_length: 14
cdr3_aa: ASSEERTDLPETQY

v_call: TRBV6-1
cdr3_length: 12
cdr3_aa: ASSGGQGTYEQY

v_call: TRBV6-1
cdr3_length: 13
cdr3_aa: ASSEEGQGGTEAF